These 20 T cell receptor beta chains share one sample of origin, sequenced in a study of T cells in Graves' hyperthyroidism and ophthalmopathy. Researchers took RNA transcripts and amplified the TCR beta CDR3 regions from them. First-round RT-PCR of the TCR CDR3 relied on the HTBI primer set. TCRdb itself ran the multiplex PCR reads through MiXCR, one entry per CDR3 protein. Of some 350,000 distinct CDR3 sequences listed, roughly 25% are singletons. Sequencing used blood. These receptors all come from a man in his fifties with Graves' hyperthyroidism.

This clonotype was counted between two and nine times. The chain links TRBV15 to TRBJ1-2, with D maybe TRBD1 (5 bases). Germline CDR1 is LNHNV and CDR2 is YYDKDF (reference sequence). V lost 1 base and J lost 4, with 10 bases in between. The CDR3 length is 14 residues. In DNA, the CDR3 is TGTGCCACCAGCAGAGGACAGACACTCTATGGCTACACCTTC. Translation: CATSRGQTLYGYTF.

This clonotype was seen ten or more times. The J gene is TRBJ2-1, the V gene TRBV11-3; 11 bases line up with TRBD2. Germline V CDR1 and CDR2: SGHNT, YENEEA. Trimming cost V 5 bases and J 9 bases; bases outside gene matches: 15. CDR3 length: 17 amino acids. CDR3 DNA: TGTGCCAGCAGCCCGCCCGGACTAGCGGGCCTCTGGGTTGAGCAGTTCTTC. Protein product: CASSPPGLAGLWVEQFF.

The rearrangement links TRBV20-1 to TRBJ2-1; 8 nucleotides agree with TRBD2. The V and J ends lost 1 base and 9 bases, in that order; junction bases with no gene match: 11. In germline, CDR1 is DFQATT, CDR2 SNEGSKA (reference sequence). CDR3 length: 15 amino acids. The CDR3 loop is CSARVKRTSSIEQFF. CDR3 DNA: TGCAGTGCTAGAGTTAAGCGGACTAGCTCTATTGAGCAGTTCTTC.

The rearrangement joins TRBV30 to TRBJ2-1; D gene uncertain. Germline loops: CDR1 GTSNPN, CDR2 SVGIG (reference sequence). The CDR3 has 11 residues. V dropped 0 bases and J dropped 12 bases, with 9 bases sitting between them. DNA of the CDR3: TGTGCCTGGAGTGTATGGAGTGGGCAGTTCTTC. This codes for CAWSVWSGQFF.

In this sample, this clonotype turned up a few times. V is TRBV3-1 and J is TRBJ1-1; possibly TRBD1 for D (6 bases). Trimming shortened V by 1 base and J by 2 bases, and 11 bases separated the two germline ends. The CDR3 runs to 15 residues. Germline-derived CDR1 and CDR2 are LGHDT and YNNKEL (reference sequence). The CDR3, as DNA: TGTGCCAGCAGCCAAGCACTACAGGGCAACACTGAAGCTTTCTTT. The encoded protein is CASSQALQGNTEAFF.

This clonotype was seen more than once but under ten times. The rearrangement joins TRBV7-2 to TRBJ1-1, with unresolved D. The CDR3 covers 13 residues. V was pared by 6 bases and J by 2 bases, with 10 bases between. From germline, CDR1 is SGHTA and CDR2 FQGNSA. CDR3 sequence (DNA): TGTGCCAGCAGTTTCGGGTTCAACACTGAAGCTTTCTTT. As protein: CASSFGFNTEAFF.

This clonotype was observed a handful of times. The genes are TRBV5-1 and TRBJ2-5; TRBD2 is a possible D gene (5 bases). V was shortened by 0 bases and J by 2 bases, with 14 bases between the two germline ends. This CDR3 has 16 amino acids. From germline, CDR1 is SGHRS and CDR2 YFSETQ. CDR3 in amino acids: CASSLDPGSAQETQYF. CDR3 nucleotides: TGCGCCAGCAGCTTGGACCCGGGTAGCGCACAAGAGACCCAGTACTTC.

This chain links TRBV2 with TRBJ2-2; D unresolved. The CDR3 consists of 13 residues. CDR1 is SNHLY, CDR2 FYNNEI, per germline. Between the trimmed V and J ends, which lost 1 base and 4 bases, there was a span of 4 bases. Here the CDR3 DNA reads TGTGCCAGCAGTGAAGTTGTCACCGGGGAGCTGTTTTTT. Translating it yields CASSEVVTGELFF.

This clonotype has just a few counts. The chain has TRBV12-5 and TRBJ2-1; 13 bases line up with TRBD2. Germline CDR1 reads LGHNT; CDR2 reads FRNRAP. V lost 6 bases and J lost 5; bases outside the gene matches: 4. CDR3 size: 15 residues. CDR3 residues: CASGQTSGRNNEQFF. The CDR3 coding sequence is TGTGCTAGTGGCCAGACTAGCGGGAGGAACAATGAGCAGTTCTTC.

This clonotype was counted a few times. This chain joins TRBV7-9 and TRBJ2-7, with TRBD2 matching over 8 bases. The CDR3 loop spans 13 amino acids. Germline V gene sequence: CDR1 SEHNR, CDR2 FQNEAQ (reference sequence). The V gene end was trimmed by 5 bases and the J gene end by 6 bases; junction bases not matched to a gene: 6. The DNA of the CDR3 is TGTGCCAGCAGCCGGACTAGCTCTGGCGAGCAGTACTTC. This codes for CASSRTSSGEQYF.

J is TRBJ1-2 and V is TRBV29-1; D might be TRBD1 (6 bases). CDR3 length: 12 residues. The V end lost 6 bases, the J end lost 3 bases, and 11 bases lay between the germline ends. Per the germline V gene, CDR1 is SQVTM and CDR2 is ANQGSEA. CDR3: CSVARGDYGYTF. The CDR3 DNA sequence: TGCAGCGTAGCAAGGGGGGACTATGGCTACACCTTC.

This clonotype was counted at least ten times. The chain combines TRBV6-2 or TRBV6-3 with TRBJ2-3; D not certain. Deletions cut 5 bases from V and 5 bases from J, with 14 bases between. Germline values: CDR1 MNHEY, CDR2 SVGEGT. This CDR3 region has 14 residues. The CDR3: CASSNGLSIDTQYF. The DNA of the CDR3 is TGTGCCAGCAGTAACGGGCTCTCTATAGATACGCAGTATTTT.

The V call is TRBV19, the J call TRBJ1-6; 8 bases fit TRBD1. CDR3 length equals 15 residues. CDR1 LNHDA and CDR2 SQIVND come from the germline V gene (reference sequence). V was clipped by 5 bases and J by 4 bases; unmatched bases: 4. DNA of the CDR3: TGTGCCAGTAGTCCCGGGACAGGATATAATTCACCCCTCCACTTT. Its protein product is CASSPGTGYNSPLHF.

This clonotype was detected ten times or more. The chain recombines TRBV2 with TRBJ2-5; TRBD2 matches at 12 bases. The trim removed 4 bases at V and 5 bases at J, leaving 8 bases unmatched. The germline CDR1 and CDR2 sequences are SNHLY and FYNNEI. The CDR3 spans 16 residues. CDR3 in amino acids: CASSARLAGVGETQYF. The CDR3 DNA sequence: TGTGCCAGCAGTGCCCGACTAGCGGGAGTTGGTGAGACCCAGTACTTC.

The chain couples TRBV20-1 to TRBJ2-2; D is undetermined. CDR3 length equals 14 residues. Germline lookup yields CDR1 DFQATT and CDR2 SNEGSKA (reference sequence). Trimming stripped 3 bases from V and 2 bases from J, with 10 bases between. CDR3 DNA sequence: TGCAGTGCTAGTTATCGAAGAAACACCGGGGAGCTGTTTTTT. Residues: CSASYRRNTGELFF.

This clonotype was picked up many times. The genes are TRBV20-1 and TRBJ2-3; 12 bases are a match to TRBD2. The CDR3 spans 15 residues. The V gene end was trimmed by 6 bases and the J gene end by 4 bases; junction bases not matched to a gene: 8. The V gene's germline CDR1 is DFQATT and CDR2 SNEGSKA (reference sequence). Written as DNA, the CDR3 is TGCAGTGCCTTCCCTAGCGGGAGGGTGGCAGATACGCAGTATTTT. This codes for CSAFPSGRVADTQYF.

In its sample, this clonotype was seen a few times. This chain links TRBV18 with TRBJ1-2; TRBD1 matches at 7 bases. V was pared by 6 bases and J by 5 bases, with 6 bases of the junction left unmatched. The CDR3 length is 13 residues. CDR1 is KGHSH and CDR2 is LQKENI in the germline V gene. CDR3 amino acids: CASSVDRAYGYTF. In DNA, the CDR3 is TGTGCCAGCTCCGTCGACAGGGCTTATGGCTACACCTTC.

This clonotype was found a few times. The CDR3 region has the DNA TGTGCCAGCAGATCGGACTGGAATCAAGAGACCCAGTACTTC. The encoded protein is CASRSDWNQETQYF. The rearrangement joins TRBV11-3 to TRBJ2-5, with D possibly matching TRBD2 (5 bases). The ends were cut back, 6 bases at V and 2 bases at J, with 13 bases in the middle. The germline gives CDR1 SGHNT, CDR2 YENEEA. The CDR3 length is 14 residues.

The V call is TRBV24-1, the J call TRBJ2-3, with a weak D call TRBD1 (5 bases). Trimming took 5 bases from V and 4 from J, leaving 18 bases between them. Germline values: CDR1 KGHDR, CDR2 SFDVKD. This CDR3 comprises 16 residues. CDR3 bases: TGTGCCACCAGTGTAGCTGGGGCCCCCACGGCAGATACGCAGTATTTT. This encodes CATSVAGAPTADTQYF.

Remarks on this clonotype: A much larger clone differs by one base, so this may be a read error. J is TRBJ1-1 and V is TRBV11-3; D gene ambiguous. Germline CDR1 SGHNT, CDR2 YENEEA. The CDR3 has 11 amino acids. V lost 5 bases and J lost 5, with 6 bases in between. The CDR3 nucleotides read TGTGCCAGCAGCATACTTACTGAAGCTTTCTTT. Translated: CASSILTEAFF.